A selection of T cell receptor beta chains follows, all from one sample in a study of T cell responses to AZD1222 COVID-19 vaccine. Method: immunoSEQ multiplex PCR; TCRdb's copy keeps in-frame clones and lacks some. The table lists some 130,000 clones, approximately 90% of them singletons. Material: peripheral blood, obtained 28 days after the second AZD1222 dose. The source is an adult who received the AZD1222 COVID-19 vaccine. Each CDR3 is given with its conserved first and last residue. The D gene is left open where the match is weak. Clone size is not always given. Where it is, it says once, few, many or a class for expanded clones.

CDR3nt: TGTGCCAGCACCTCCCGTGCCGGGGAGCTGTTTTTT
CDR3aa: CASTSRAGELFF
j_gene: TRBJ2-2
d_gene: NA
v_gene: TRBV6-5
abundance: NA

CDR3nt: TGTGCCAGCAGTTATAACCTAGCGGGAGACCCATACAATGAGCAGTTCTTC
CDR3aa: CASSYNLAGDPYNEQFF
j_gene: TRBJ2-1
d_gene: TRBD2
v_gene: TRBV28
abundance: NA

CDR3nt: TGCGCCAGCGGGACAGGAACTAATGAAAAACTGTTTTTT
CDR3aa: CASGTGTNEKLFF
j_gene: TRBJ1-4
d_gene: TRBD1
v_gene: TRBV5-1
abundance: NA

CDR3nt: TGCGCCAGCAGCTTGGTGGGGGCTCGGGGCTACACCTTC
CDR3aa: CASSLVGARGYTF
j_gene: TRBJ1-2
d_gene: NA
v_gene: TRBV5-1
abundance: NA

CDR3nt: TGTGCCAGCAGTTTGGATAGACTCGCCGAGCAGTACTTC
CDR3aa: CASSLDRLAEQYF
j_gene: TRBJ2-7
d_gene: NA
v_gene: TRBV12-3/TRBV12-4
abundance: NA

CDR3nt: TGTGCCAGCAGCCTTGGGGGAGTAGGGGAGCAGTACTTC
CDR3aa: CASSLGGVGEQYF
j_gene: TRBJ2-7
d_gene: NA
v_gene: TRBV6-5
abundance: NA

CDR3nt: TGTGCCAGCAGCTTAGCTGGCAGGCACACTGAAGCTTTCTTT
CDR3aa: CASSLAGRHTEAFF
j_gene: TRBJ1-1
d_gene: NA
v_gene: TRBV7-9
abundance: NA

CDR3nt: TGTGCCAGCAGCGTAAACCGCGGTGAGCAGTTCTTC
CDR3aa: CASSVNRGEQFF
j_gene: TRBJ2-1
d_gene: NA
v_gene: TRBV9
abundance: NA

CDR3nt: TGCGCCAGCAGCCAAGGGACTAGCGGGAGAGGAGAGACCCAGTACTTC
CDR3aa: CASSQGTSGRGETQYF
j_gene: TRBJ2-5
d_gene: TRBD2
v_gene: TRBV4-1
abundance: NA

CDR3nt: TGTGCCGGTACGGCTTCCTCAACAGGGATCCCTGAAGCTTTCTTT
CDR3aa: CAGTASSTGIPEAFF
j_gene: TRBJ1-1
d_gene: NA
v_gene: TRBV2
abundance: once

CDR3nt: TGTGCCAGCAGGGGTGTCTGGGCCAAAAACATTCAGTACTTC
CDR3aa: CASRGVWAKNIQYF
j_gene: TRBJ2-4
d_gene: NA
v_gene: TRBV6-5
abundance: NA

CDR3nt: TGTGCCACCCGACAGCGAAGCACAGATACGCAGTATTTT
CDR3aa: CATRQRSTDTQYF
j_gene: TRBJ2-3
d_gene: NA
v_gene: TRBV24-1
abundance: NA

CDR3nt: TGTGCCAGCAGCCCATACAACGGACTCGGCGGGGAAAAACTGTTTTTT
CDR3aa: CASSPYNGLGGEKLFF
j_gene: TRBJ1-4
d_gene: NA
v_gene: TRBV13
abundance: NA

CDR3nt: TGCGCCAGCAGCTTACAGGGGACCTACGAGCAGTACTTC
CDR3aa: CASSLQGTYEQYF
j_gene: TRBJ2-7
d_gene: TRBD1
v_gene: TRBV5-1
abundance: NA

CDR3nt: TGTGCCAGCTCACCTAACGGGGGAAATCAGCCCCAGCATTTT
CDR3aa: CASSPNGGNQPQHF
j_gene: TRBJ1-5
d_gene: NA
v_gene: TRBV18
abundance: NA

CDR3nt: TGTGCCAGCTCACCAGCACAGGGAGATAGTGGTAACTATGGCTACACCTTC
CDR3aa: CASSPAQGDSGNYGYTF
j_gene: TRBJ1-2
d_gene: NA
v_gene: TRBV18
abundance: NA

CDR3nt: TGTGCCAGCAGCGTCACCGCCACTAGCGGATACGAGCAGTACTTC
CDR3aa: CASSVTATSGYEQYF
j_gene: TRBJ2-7
d_gene: TRBD2
v_gene: TRBV9
abundance: few

CDR3nt: TGCGCCAGCAGCTTGTTCGGGGGAAATAATGAAAAACTGTTTTTT
CDR3aa: CASSLFGGNNEKLFF
j_gene: TRBJ1-4
d_gene: NA
v_gene: TRBV5-1
abundance: NA

CDR3nt: TGTGCCAGCAGCAAGGGACAGGGGATCCATGATGAGCAGTTCTTC
CDR3aa: CASSKGQGIHDEQFF
j_gene: TRBJ2-1
d_gene: TRBD1
v_gene: TRBV11-3
abundance: NA

CDR3nt: TGTGCCAGTAGTATAGACAGGGGCCGGAATCAGCCCCAGCATTTT
CDR3aa: CASSIDRGRNQPQHF
j_gene: TRBJ1-5
d_gene: NA
v_gene: TRBV19
abundance: NA

CDR3nt: TGTGCCAGCAGCGGAGGACAGGTGAACACTGAAGCTTTCTTT
CDR3aa: CASSGGQVNTEAFF
j_gene: TRBJ1-1
d_gene: TRBD1
v_gene: TRBV9
abundance: NA

CDR3nt: TGCGCCAGCAGTCAAGTGTGGGGAGAGGGGTATCAGCCCCAGCATTTT
CDR3aa: CASSQVWGEGYQPQHF
j_gene: TRBJ1-5
d_gene: NA
v_gene: TRBV23-1
abundance: NA

CDR3nt: TGTGCCAGCACCCAAACGACTGTGAACACTGAAGCTTTCTTT
CDR3aa: CASTQTTVNTEAFF
j_gene: TRBJ1-1
d_gene: NA
v_gene: TRBV2
abundance: NA

CDR3nt: TGTGCCAGCACCCAAGTTCAGGCCTCTGGAAACACCATATATTTT
CDR3aa: CASTQVQASGNTIYF
j_gene: TRBJ1-3
d_gene: NA
v_gene: TRBV6-5
abundance: NA

CDR3nt: TGTGCCAGCAGCCAAGGTCAGAGTGCAGATACGCAGTATTTT
CDR3aa: CASSQGQSADTQYF
j_gene: TRBJ2-3
d_gene: NA
v_gene: TRBV4-2
abundance: few